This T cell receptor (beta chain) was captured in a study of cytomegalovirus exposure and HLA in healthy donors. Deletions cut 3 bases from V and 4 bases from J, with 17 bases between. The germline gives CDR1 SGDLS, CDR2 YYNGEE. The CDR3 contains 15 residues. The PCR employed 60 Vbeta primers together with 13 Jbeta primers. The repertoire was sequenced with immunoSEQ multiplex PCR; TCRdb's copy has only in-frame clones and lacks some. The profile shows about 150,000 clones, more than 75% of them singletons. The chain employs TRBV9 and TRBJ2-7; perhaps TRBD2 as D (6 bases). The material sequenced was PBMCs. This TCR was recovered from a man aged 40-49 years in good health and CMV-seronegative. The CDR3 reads CASSEAAAGIYEQYF. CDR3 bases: TGTGCCAGCAGCGAGGCGGCGGCGGGGATTTACGAGCAGTACTTC.